The 2 T cell receptor beta chains presented below share a single source sample, sequenced in a study of breast tumors, draining lymph nodes, adjacent tissues (dated by TCRdb to the mid-2010s). The axillary draining lymph nodes of breast cancer patients were the source of the lymph node samples. Receptor amplification or capture employed multiplex PCR. The reads were generated on an Illumina HiSeq 2000. The raw public data were reprocessed by TCRdb itself: fastp quality trimming at Q25, MiXCR clonotype calling, in-frame beta chains only. Every CDR3 protein is listed once, alongside the most common genes and DNA of its rows. For this sample the table gives 170,000 or so distinct CDR3 sequences, of which roughly a third were detected only once. Around 4% of the sample rests with the top ten. Source material: axillary lymph node tissue. The receptors stem from a female donor with breast cancer. Some clones in this sample may be carry-over from other donors' samples.

There are many counts of this clonotype. V gene TRBV6-6 combines with J gene TRBJ2-3; D gene unclear. Trimming took 1 base from V and 3 from J, leaving 17 bases between them. Germline values: CDR1 MNHNY, CDR2 SVGAGI (reference sequence). This CDR3 has 17 amino acids. CDR3 amino acids: CASSYLYIPSETDTQYF. Written as DNA, the CDR3 is TGTGCCAGCAGTTACTTGTACATTCCAAGTGAGACAGATACGCAGTATTTT.

The chain links TRBV12-5 to TRBJ2-1; tentatively, D is TRBD1 or TRBD2 (5 bases each). CDR3 length: 15 residues. Trimming removed 2 bases at V and 5 bases at J, with 13 bases between. Germline assignment: CDR1 LGHNT and CDR2 FRNRAP. The CDR3 is CASGLTTGAHNEQFF. In DNA form, the CDR3 reads TGTGCTAGTGGTTTGACAACCGGGGCCCACAATGAGCAGTTCTTC.